Below are 22 T cell receptor beta chains sequenced from a single sample in a study of T cells in Graves' hyperthyroidism and ophthalmopathy. TCR beta CDR3 sequences were amplified from RNA transcripts. TCR CDR3 regions were first amplified by RT-PCR with HTBI primers. TCRdb re-called the multiplex PCR reads with MiXCR, one entry per CDR3 protein. The sample includes under 650,000 distinct CDR3 sequences, 15% to 20% seen only once; the top ten take 3.8%. Sequencing was performed on blood. These receptors all come from a woman aged 25-40 years with Graves' hyperthyroidism.

Comment on this clonotype: It is likely a read error, because the conserved phenylalanine at the end of the CDR3 is missing. The chain couples TRBV28 to TRBJ1-1; TRBD1 matches 8 bases. Germline V gives CDR1 MDHEN, CDR2 SYDVKM. V shed 8 bases, J shed 0 bases, and the junction held 8 bases outside the gene matches. The length of the CDR3 is 15 residues. CDR3 in amino acids: CASGPGTGMNTEAFL. The CDR3 bases are TGTGCCAGCGGGCCTGGGACAGGTATGAACACTGAAGCTTTCCTT.

The gene calls are TRBV6-5 and TRBJ1-5; possibly TRBD1 for D (5 bases). V shed 2 bases and J shed 5 bases, with 10 bases lying between them. Germline V gene data show CDR1 as MNHEY and CDR2 as SVGAGI. The CDR3 contains 14 residues. The CDR3 here is CASSYTGGYQPQHF. For the CDR3, the DNA is TGTGCCAGCAGTTACACGGGGGGGTATCAGCCCCAGCATTTT.

Many counts were recorded for this clonotype. The chain uses TRBV28 and TRBJ2-1; no definite D call. The CDR3 is 13 residues long. Per the germline V gene, CDR1 is MDHEN and CDR2 is SYDVKM. Trimming stripped 3 bases from V and 6 bases from J, with 9 bases between. CDR3 nucleotides: TGTGCCAGCAGTTTCCAGTACTCCAATGAGCAGTTCTTC. This sequence encodes CASSFQYSNEQFF. Full variable domain (missing parts from reference TRBV28 and TRBJ2-1): DVKVTQSSRYLVKRTGEKVFLECVQDMDHENMFWYRQDPGLGLRLIYFSYDVKMKEKGDIPEGYSVSREKKERFSLILESASTNQTSMYLCASSFQYSNEQFFGPGTRLTVL.

There are many counts of this clonotype. The V call is TRBV15, the J call TRBJ2-3; D not certain. V dropped 2 bases and J dropped 3 bases, with 9 bases sitting between them. Germline assignment: CDR1 LNHNV and CDR2 YYDKDF (reference sequence). The CDR3 is 14 amino acids. CDR3 residues: CATSRQSETDTQYF. The DNA of the CDR3 is TGTGCCACCAGCAGACAAAGCGAGACAGATACGCAGTATTTT. Complete variable domain (other parts from reference TRBV15 and TRBJ2-3): DAMVIQNPRYQVTQFGKPVTLSCSQTLNHNVMYWYQQKSSQAPKLLFHYYDKDFNNEADTPDNFQSRRPNTSFCFLDIRSPGLGDTAMYLCATSRQSETDTQYFGPGTRLTVL.

Details on this clonotype: A clone one base away is much larger, so this may be a read error. J is TRBJ2-7 and V is TRBV9; 7 bases match TRBD1. The CDR3 loop spans 14 amino acids. The V gene's germline CDR1 is SGDLS and CDR2 YYNGEE. The chain's CDR3 is CAGSHGTDSYEQYF. The DNA of the CDR3 is TGTGCCGGCAGTCATGGGACAGATTCCTACGAGCAGTACTTC.

This clonotype showed up many times. The chain employs TRBV18 and TRBJ2-7; D uncertain. Per germline, CDR1 KGHSH and CDR2 LQKENI. The CDR3 is 13 residues long. V dropped 2 bases and J dropped 3 bases, with 8 bases sitting between them. Written as DNA, the CDR3 is TGTGCCAGCTCACCATCGGAATACTACGAGCAGTACTTC. As protein: CASSPSEYYEQYF.

This clonotype showed up many times. V usage is TRBV5-8 and J usage is TRBJ2-4, with D possibly TRBD2 on 6 matching bases. The CDR3 has 13 residues. The germline gives CDR1 SGHTS, CDR2 YDEGEE. V lost 3 bases to trimming and J lost 11 bases, with 15 bases between them. The CDR3 DNA is TGTGCCAGCAGCTCGCAGATGACTAGTTTTCAGTACTTC. As protein: CASSSQMTSFQYF.

This clonotype was recorded at least ten times. The genes are TRBV12-3 or TRBV12-4 and TRBJ1-4; D uncertain. The CDR3 runs 13 residues. Trimming stripped 5 bases from V and 6 bases from J, with 10 bases between. The CDR3 nucleotides are TGTGCCAGCAGTCCGTGGGTGGATGAAAAACTGTTTTTT. Its protein product is CASSPWVDEKLFF.

This clonotype was observed a handful of times. CDR3 sequence: CSVEEIERQGPSGYTF. The CDR3 DNA reads TGCAGCGTTGAAGAAATAGAGAGACAGGGTCCTAGTGGCTACACCTTC. The chain couples TRBV29-1 to TRBJ1-2; 7 positions match TRBD1. This CDR3 has 16 residues. The trim removed 0 bases at V and 7 bases at J, leaving 14 bases unmatched. Per the germline V gene, CDR1 is SQVTM and CDR2 is ANQGSEA.

Only a few counts were recorded for this clonotype. The chain has TRBV12-3 or TRBV12-4 and TRBJ2-2; no definite D call. The CDR3 is 12 amino acids. Trimming shortened V by 3 bases and J by 6 bases, and 5 bases separated the two germline ends. CDR3 protein: CASSFWPGELFF. For the CDR3, the DNA is TGTGCCAGCAGTTTCTGGCCCGGGGAGCTGTTTTTT.

This clonotype was counted ten times or more. The chain employs TRBV15 and TRBJ1-5, with TRBD1 as a possible D gene (6 bases). The germline V gene has CDR1 LNHNV and CDR2 YYDKDF (reference sequence). V gave up 3 bases and J gave up 0 bases, with 9 bases separating them. The CDR3 covers 15 residues. CDR3 amino acids: CATSRPGDSNQPQHF. The DNA of the CDR3 is TGTGCCACCAGCAGGCCAGGGGATAGCAATCAGCCCCAGCATTTT.

This clonotype was detected ten times or more. The rearrangement uses TRBV6-1 and TRBJ1-6; TRBD1 might be the D (5 bases). V gave up 7 bases and J gave up 8 bases, with 12 bases separating them. The CDR3 loop spans 13 amino acids. The V gene's germline CDR1 is MNHNS and CDR2 SASEGT. The CDR3 region is CASTQGVYSPLHF. The CDR3 region has the DNA TGTGCCAGCACCCAGGGTGTATATTCACCCCTCCACTTT.

CDR3 in amino acids: CASRMIDGYEQYF. The CDR3 DNA reads as TGTGCCAGCAGGATGATAGACGGTTACGAGCAGTACTTC. The chain has TRBV6-2 or TRBV6-3 and TRBJ2-7; D ambiguous. With 6 bases removed from V and 4 bases from J, the gap between germline ends came to 13 bases. CDR3 size: 13 residues. From germline, CDR1 is MNHEY and CDR2 SVGEGT.

This clonotype appeared many times. The chain uses TRBV2 and TRBJ2-5, with unresolved D. This CDR3 comprises 11 residues. CDR1 is SNHLY, CDR2 FYNNEI, per germline. The V gene lost 1 base and the J gene lost 5 bases, with 2 bases spanning the gap. The CDR3 nucleotides read TGTGCCAGCAGTGAAGTTGAGACCCAGTACTTC. Translating gives CASSEVETQYF.

J is TRBJ2-5 and V is TRBV5-1; 10 positions agree with TRBD1. V trimming: 3 bases; J trimming: 5 bases; junction bases outside the gene matches: 7. The germline V gene encodes CDR1 SGHRS and CDR2 YFSETQ. This CDR3 comprises 15 residues. The CDR3 DNA reads TGCGCCAGCAGCTCCACTCGGGACAGGGGCGAGACCCAGTACTTC. As protein: CASSSTRDRGETQYF.

The chain employs TRBV19 and TRBJ2-7, with TRBD2 identical over 13 bases. The CDR3 sequence is 16 residues long. V was pared by 6 bases and J by 4 bases, with 9 bases of the junction left unmatched. Germline-derived CDR1 and CDR2 are LNHDA and SQIVND (reference sequence). The CDR3 DNA is TGTGCCAGTAGCCCTACCGGGACTAGCGGGGCTTACGAGCAGTACTTC. Amino acid sequence: CASSPTGTSGAYEQYF.

The V call is TRBV2, the J call TRBJ1-5; D is ambiguous. CDR1 is SNHLY and CDR2 is FYNNEI in the germline V gene. V lost 4 bases and J 4 bases, leaving 11 bases between the germline ends. The CDR3 has 14 amino acids. The CDR3 is CASSAEPINQPQHF. The CDR3 nucleotides read TGTGCCAGCAGTGCAGAACCGATTAATCAGCCCCAGCATTTT.

This clonotype was detected ten times or more. The chain links TRBV2 to TRBJ2-5; D is perhaps TRBD1 (5 bases). Trimming left V 3 bases short and J 9 bases short, with 11 bases between. CDR1 and CDR2 (germline): SNHLY, FYNNEI. This CDR3 has 12 amino acids. The CDR3 nucleotides read TGTGCCAGCAGTGACCACCAGGGCGCCCAGTACTTC. It codes for CASSDHQGAQYF.

This rearrangement joins TRBV20-1 to TRBJ2-1; possible D gene TRBD1, 5 bases. The CDR3 runs 14 residues. V lost 4 bases to trimming and J lost 3 bases, with 13 bases between them. CDR1 DFQATT and CDR2 SNEGSKA come from the germline V gene (reference sequence). For the CDR3, the DNA is TGCAGTGCTAATATAGGGGATTTCTACAATGAGCAGTTCTTC. This codes for CSANIGDFYNEQFF.

This clonotype was counted only a few times. J is TRBJ2-1 and V is TRBV24-1; 16 bases agree with TRBD2. Germline CDR1 and CDR2: KGHDR and SFDVKD. This CDR3 comprises 19 residues. Trimming removed 7 bases from V and 2 bases from J; junction bases left unmatched: 10. The CDR3 reads CATSLPGLAGGPTYNEQFF. The CDR3 DNA reads TGTGCCACCAGCCTCCCGGGACTAGCGGGAGGGCCTACCTACAATGAGCAGTTCTTC.

The rearrangement links TRBV10-2 to TRBJ1-5; D is undetermined. The CDR3 consists of 14 residues. V shed 0 bases and J shed 9 bases, with 12 bases lying between them. Germline V lookup: CDR1 WSHSY, CDR2 SAAADI. The CDR3 spells CASSESSGSGPQHF. The CDR3 region has the DNA TGCGCCAGCAGTGAGTCAAGTGGGTCCGGGCCCCAGCATTTT.

The chain recombines TRBV7-2 with TRBJ2-1; weak D call: TRBD1 (5 bases). Trimming pared 4 bases from V and 11 bases from J, leaving 15 bases between. CDR1 SGHTA and CDR2 FQGNSA come from the germline V gene. CDR3 length: 13 amino acids. CDR3: CASSSSQDSKQFF. CDR3 nucleotides: TGTGCCAGCAGCTCCTCACAAGACAGCAAGCAGTTCTTC.